The clone carrying this TCR beta chain was recorded only once. Antigen specificity is unknown. V lost 0 bases to trimming and J lost 2 bases, with 9 bases between them. Germline assignment: CDR1 SGHRS and CDR2 YFSETQ. The CDR3 runs to 16 residues. This entry is derived from a study of cytomegalovirus exposure and HLA in healthy donors. Study-wide context: Earlier findings included some 100 million unique TCR beta sequences obtained from about 170 million T cells. Among the approximately 400 genotyped donors, 65% to 85% were placed in the Caucasian-associated ancestry cluster. Study outcomes and limitations: Later on, analysis showed that most CMV-associated TCR beta chains appeared to be HLA-restricted. Prior analysis indicated that the majority of TCR beta V segments exhibited productivity approximately 87% or approximately 30% of the time.

The PCR used 60 Vbeta and 13 Jbeta primers. The table came from immunoSEQ multiplex PCR; TCRdb's copy has only in-frame clones and leaves some out. The table shows about 120,000 clones, with over 60% occurring only once. The chain couples TRBV5-1 to TRBJ2-6; TRBD1 might be the D (5 bases). The TCR comes from a woman between 40 and 55 years old in good health and CMV-seropositive. The sample was PBMCs. CDR3 in amino acids: CASSLEGAAGANVLTF. The CDR3 DNA is TGCGCCAGCAGCTTGGAAGGGGCGGCTGGGGCCAACGTCCTGACTTTC.